This TCR beta chain was recovered during a study of spatial heterogeneity in lung cancer. Study-wide background: Samples came from 72 TRACERx patients with untreated early-stage lung cancer. As counted in raw reads, each unique TCR and UMI combination appeared more than ten times on average.

As for time point: blood at routine non-recurrence follow-up after resection. Tumor, nontumor lung or frozen PBMC supplied whole RNA that was sequenced unsorted. TCRdb processed the 5' RACE reads anew with MiXCR; each CDR3 protein has one entry. The sample contains roughly 38,000 distinct CDR3 sequences, about 10% of which appear only once. Trimming removed 4 bases from V and 4 bases from J; junction bases left unmatched: 4. There are 13 residues in the CDR3. CDR1 is SGHRS, CDR2 YFSETQ, per germline. Concerning this clonotype: Its antigen is as yet unknown.

Findings and caveats of the study: Expanded tumor TCRs that were ubiquitous appeared in blood more at resection than follow-up.

The chain has TRBV5-1 and TRBJ1-1, with 7 bases that match TRBD1. The sequences come from PBMCs, collected at follow-up. The sequence derives from a female donor with early-stage non-small cell lung cancer. The CDR3 DNA sequence: TGCGCCAGCAGCCTCGGACAGGCCACTGAAGCTTTCTTT. Translating it yields CASSLGQATEAFF. Based on the CDR3 plus reference TRBV5-1 and TRBJ1-1, the full variable domain is KAGVTQTPRYLIKTRGQQVTLSCSPISGHRSVSWYQQTPGQGLQFLFEYFSETQRNKGNFPGRFSGRQFSNSRSEMNVSTLELGDSALYLCASSLGQATEAFFGQGTRLTVV.